The next 29 T cell receptor beta chains were all read from a single sample in a study of breast tumors, draining lymph nodes, adjacent tissues. Samples came from axillary lymph nodes draining the breast cancer. TCRdb ran MiXCR on the multiplex PCR reads and lists one entry per CDR3 protein. Of over 200,000 distinct CDR3 sequences listed, around 34% are singletons. The specimen sequenced was axillary lymph node tissue. Source of these receptors: a female donor with breast cancer. Some clones in this sample may be carry-over from other donors' samples.

This chain joins TRBV29-1 and TRBJ2-1; D unresolved. This CDR3 is 11 amino acids long. Germline V gives CDR1 SQVTM, CDR2 ANQGSEA. Trimming removed 1 base at V and 5 bases at J, with 3 bases between. The CDR3 DNA sequence: TGCAGCGTTGAAGTCAACAATGAGCAGTTCTTC. Protein sequence: CSVEVNNEQFF.

This clonotype has only one observation. The rearrangement joins TRBV7-9 to TRBJ2-7; tentative D call: TRBD2 (6 bases). Trimming removed 1 base at V and 2 bases at J, with 15 bases between. This CDR3 is 16 amino acids long. Germline lookup yields CDR1 SEHNR and CDR2 FQNEAQ (reference sequence). The DNA of the CDR3 is TGTGCCAGCAGCTTAGACGCGGCCGGGGGAACCTACGAGCAGTACTTC. Amino acid sequence: CASSLDAAGGTYEQYF.

This clonotype was seen only a few times. J is TRBJ2-5 and V is TRBV20-1; D gene unclear. This CDR3 comprises 13 residues. Trimming took 2 bases from V and 5 from J, leaving 12 bases between them. Germline V gene data show CDR1 as DFQATT and CDR2 as SNEGSKA (reference sequence). CDR3 DNA: TGCAGTGCTAGATGGGGTGGGCGTGAGACCCAGTACTTC. This codes for CSARWGGRETQYF.

This clonotype was observed at least ten times. The chain employs TRBV25-1 and TRBJ2-7, with no clear D. The CDR3 spans 11 residues. V lost 6 bases, J lost 3 bases, and 6 bases lay in between. In germline, CDR1 is MGHDK, CDR2 SYGVNS. This CDR3 is CASSSNYEQYF. CDR3 in DNA: TGTGCCAGCAGCTCTAACTACGAGCAGTACTTC.

This chain joins TRBV19 and TRBJ1-5, with D perhaps matching TRBD1 (6 bases). V lost 3 bases and J 3 bases, leaving 18 bases between the germline ends. The CDR3 totals 17 residues. Germline CDR1 reads LNHDA; CDR2 reads SQIVND (reference sequence). The DNA of the CDR3 is TGTGCCAGTAGTATTGTCTTGGGGGACATAGACAATCAGCCCCAGCATTTT. Translation gives CASSIVLGDIDNQPQHF.

The V call is TRBV7-2, the J call TRBJ1-6, with D possibly TRBD1 on 6 matching bases. The CDR3 runs to 14 residues. The germline V and J ends were trimmed by 6 bases and 4 bases, with 10 bases remaining between them. The germline V gene has CDR1 SGHTA and CDR2 FQGNSA. CDR3 nucleotide sequence: TGTGCCAGCAGACAGGACAGTTATAATTCACCCCTCCACTTT. This sequence encodes CASRQDSYNSPLHF.

V is TRBV6-5 and J is TRBJ1-5; D might be TRBD1 (6 bases). This CDR3 has 15 amino acids. V was clipped by 2 bases and J by 4 bases, with 12 bases between them. CDR1 MNHEY and CDR2 SVGAGI come from the germline V gene. CDR3: CASSYTGTLNQPQHF. The CDR3 coding sequence is TGTGCCAGCAGTTACACCGGGACACTTAATCAGCCCCAGCATTTT.

This clonotype was found many times. The chain combines TRBV9 with TRBJ1-2, with a possible D match to TRBD1 (6 bases). Germline lookup yields CDR1 SGDLS and CDR2 YYNGEE. V lost 0 bases, J lost 4 bases, and 7 bases lay in between. CDR3 length equals 13 residues. The CDR3 loop is CASSVEQGYGYTF. As DNA, the CDR3 is TGTGCCAGCAGCGTAGAACAGGGCTATGGCTACACCTTC.

This clonotype was seen at least ten times. This sequence joins TRBV7-2 and TRBJ2-7; unclear D gene. This CDR3 spans 18 amino acids. Germline-derived CDR1 and CDR2 are SGHTA and FQGNSA. The V end lost 0 bases, the J end lost 3 bases, and 21 bases lay between the germline ends. CDR3 coding DNA: TGTGCCAGCAGCTTAGCACAAGTGTCGGGCAAAATGGACTACGAGCAGTACTTC. The encoded protein is CASSLAQVSGKMDYEQYF.

A note on this clonotype: The final CDR3 position lacks the conserved phenylalanine or tryptophan, pointing to a likely read error. The CDR3 reads CASSLDGTGELFL. CDR3 coding DNA: TGTGCCAGCAGCCTCGACGGGACCGGGGAGCTGTTTCTT. The chain employs TRBV6-1 and TRBJ2-2; D remains unclear. Germline lookup yields CDR1 MNHNS and CDR2 SASEGT. The CDR3 spans 13 residues. V gave up 6 bases and J gave up 5 bases, with 10 bases separating them.

Notes on this clonotype: A clone one base away is much larger, so this may be a read error. In DNA form, the CDR3 reads TGTGCCAACAGCCCCCTGAGTTCAGGGCCGTTCTCCAACACCGGGGAGCTGTTTTTT. This encodes CANSPLSSGPFSNTGELFF. The V call is TRBV14, the J call TRBJ2-2; possible D gene TRBD1, 5 bases. Germline CDR1 is SGHDN and CDR2 is FVKESK. The CDR3 sequence is 19 residues long. Full variable domain (rest looked up from reference TRBV14 and TRBJ2-2): EAGVTQFPSHSVIEKGQTVTLRCDPISGHDNLYWYRRVMGKEIKFLLHFVKESKQDESGMPNNRFLAERTGGTYSTLKVQPAELEDSGVYFCANSPLSSGPFSNTGELFFGEGSRLTVL.

Ten or more counts support this clonotype. The chain combines TRBV20-1 with TRBJ1-2; D call uncertain. Looked up from germline, CDR1 is DFQATT and CDR2 is SNEGSKA (reference sequence). Trimming removed 0 bases at V and 2 bases at J, with 10 bases between. The CDR3 runs 14 residues. The CDR3 DNA reads as TGCAGTGCTAGAGAGGGTCGGGTAAACTATGGCTACACCTTC. Its protein product is CSAREGRVNYGYTF.

This clonotype was observed many times. V usage is TRBV18 and J usage is TRBJ2-6; weak D call: TRBD2 (6 bases). This CDR3 has 17 amino acids. V was pared by 3 bases and J by 1 base, with 13 bases between. CDR1 is KGHSH, CDR2 LQKENI, per germline. For the CDR3, the DNA is TGTGCCAGCTCACCTGCCGGAGGGTTTTCTGGGGCCAACGTCCTGACTTTC. Translating it yields CASSPAGGFSGANVLTF.

The J gene is TRBJ2-3, the V gene TRBV6-2 or TRBV6-3; 9 nucleotides line up with TRBD2. With V trimmed by 8 bases and J by 1 base, 16 bases remained unmatched. CDR3 size: 18 residues. From germline, CDR1 is MNHEY and CDR2 SVGEGT. The CDR3 DNA follows: TGTGCCAGCGCCCGCGCGGGAGGGAGGAGCCTACGCACAGATACGCAGTATTTT. It translates to CASARAGGRSLRTDTQYF.

This clonotype was counted a few times. The chain is built from TRBV6-1 and TRBJ2-7; D is perhaps TRBD1 (6 bases). CDR1 and CDR2 (germline): MNHNS, SASEGT. CDR3 length: 15 residues. Trimming stripped 2 bases from V and 0 bases from J, with 11 bases between. The CDR3 bases are TGTGCCAGCAGTGAATCGGGACACAACTCCTACGAGCAGTACTTC. Protein sequence: CASSESGHNSYEQYF.

The genes are TRBV20-1 and TRBJ2-1, with 11 bases fitting TRBD1. In germline, CDR1 is DFQATT, CDR2 SNEGSKA (reference sequence). The CDR3 runs 12 residues. CDR3 DNA: TGCAGCGACCGGGACAGGGGGAATGAGCAGTTCTTC. Protein: CSDRDRGNEQFF.

This clonotype was seen a few times. The chain combines TRBV18 with TRBJ2-1; D might be TRBD1 (6 bases). Trimming removed 3 bases at V and 6 bases at J, with 12 bases between. The V gene's germline CDR1 is KGHSH and CDR2 LQKENI. The CDR3 runs to 14 residues. Here the CDR3 DNA reads TGTGCCAGCTCACCGGGGGCCCCTCGCAATGAGCAGTTCTTC. It translates to CASSPGAPRNEQFF. Together with reference TRBV18 and TRBJ2-1, the CDR3 gives the full variable domain: NAGVMQNPRHLVRRRGQEARLRCSPMKGHSHVYWYRQLPEEGLKFMVYLQKENIIDESGMPKERFSAEFPKEGPSILRIQQVVRGDSAAYFCASSPGAPRNEQFFGPGTRLTVL.

This clonotype was recorded at least ten times. The J gene is TRBJ2-3, the V gene TRBV5-1; TRBD2 is a possible D gene (6 bases). This CDR3 has 16 amino acids. Germline V gene lookup returns CDR1 SGHRS and CDR2 YFSETQ. The V and J ends lost 4 bases and 0 bases respectively, with 15 bases between them. This CDR3 reads CASSPTDGLSTDTQYF. CDR3 nucleotide sequence: TGCGCCAGCAGCCCGACTGACGGACTAAGCACAGATACGCAGTATTTT. The full variable domain, completed using reference TRBV5-1 and TRBJ2-3, is KAGVTQTPRYLIKTRGQQVTLSCSPISGHRSVSWYQQTPGQGLQFLFEYFSETQRNKGNFPGRFSGRQFSNSRSEMNVSTLELGDSALYLCASSPTDGLSTDTQYFGPGTRLTVL.

The J gene is TRBJ1-2, the V gene TRBV12-3 or TRBV12-4; 12 bases agree with TRBD1. The CDR3 is 16 residues long. Trimming cost V 4 bases and J 2 bases; bases outside gene matches: 5. This chain's CDR3 is CASSYRDRGLNYGYTF. The DNA for the CDR3 is TGTGCCAGCAGTTACCGGGACAGGGGGCTCAACTATGGCTACACCTTC.

V is TRBV4-3 and J is TRBJ1-6; D ambiguous. The CDR3 is 11 amino acids. Germline V lookup: CDR1 LGHNA, CDR2 YSLEER. Trimming took 0 bases from V and 9 from J, leaving 0 bases between them. CDR3 amino acids: CASSQDSPLHF. CDR3 nucleotides: TGCGCCAGCAGCCAAGATTCACCCCTCCACTTT.

This clonotype has a single count. A much larger clonotype is one base distant, so this may be a read error. The chain uses TRBV6-1 and TRBJ2-7; no clear D. V shed 4 bases and J shed 3 bases, with 4 bases lying between them. Germline V gene data show CDR1 as MNHNS and CDR2 as SASEGT. This CDR3 comprises 11 residues. CDR3 DNA: TGTGCCAGCAGTGTCCTCTACGAGCAGTACTTC. Its protein is CASSVLYEQYF.

The J gene is TRBJ2-3, the V gene TRBV2; TRBD2 agrees at 14 bases. The CDR3 length is 18 residues. Germline values: CDR1 SNHLY, CDR2 FYNNEI. J lost 2 bases, V lost 1 base, and 5 bases had no gene match. The CDR3: CASSEEGLAGDFTDTQYF. The CDR3 bases are TGTGCCAGCAGTGAAGAGGGACTAGCGGGGGACTTCACAGATACGCAGTATTTT.

The chain joins TRBV7-2 to TRBJ2-7; unclear D gene. The germline CDR1 and CDR2 sequences are SGHTA and FQGNSA. The V and J ends lost 1 base and 5 bases respectively, with 12 bases between them. CDR3 length: 14 residues. The CDR3 sequence is CASSLGNRTNEQYF. CDR3 DNA: TGTGCCAGCAGCTTAGGGAACCGAACAAACGAGCAGTACTTC.

Of note for this clonotype: Mismatch with germline at one junction end may stem from a read error. This chain uses TRBV20-1 with TRBJ2-5; TRBD2 matches at 8 bases. Germline loops: CDR1 DFQATT, CDR2 SNEGSKA (reference sequence). This CDR3 contains 16 residues. CDR3 bases: TGCAGTGCCCCCGGGACTAGTGGCGAATGGAGAGAGACCCAGTGCTTC. This translates into CSAPGTSGEWRETQCF.

This clonotype has a count of ten or more. V usage is TRBV12-3 or TRBV12-4 and J usage is TRBJ2-6; D is uncertain. The germline V and J ends were trimmed by 4 bases and 0 bases, with 10 bases remaining between them. The CDR3 covers 16 residues. Here the CDR3 reads CASSSQVGSGANVLTF. CDR3 sequence (DNA): TGTGCCAGCAGTTCCCAGGTTGGCTCTGGGGCCAACGTCCTGACTTTC.

As regards this clonotype: A much larger clone is a single base away; this may be a read error. The V call is TRBV20-1, the J call TRBJ1-5; possible D gene TRBD1, 6 bases. Germline assignment: CDR1 DFQATT and CDR2 SNEGSKA (reference sequence). This CDR3 region has 17 residues. Trimming pared 1 base from V and 0 bases from J, leaving 16 bases between. In DNA form, the CDR3 reads TGCAGTGCTAGAGGTGGGGGCCCCTATTATAGCAATCAGCCCCAGCATTTT. Translated: CSARGGGPYYSNQPQHF.

On this clonotype itself: A single base separates this from a much larger clone, so it may be a read error. The rearrangement joins TRBV6-5 to TRBJ2-7; unclear D gene. Germline V gives CDR1 MNHEY, CDR2 SVGAGI. The CDR3 runs 13 residues. V was shortened by 7 bases and J by 0 bases, with 10 bases between the two germline ends. CDR3 sequence (DNA): TGTGCCAGCACCCGGACCCTCTCCTACGAGCAGTACTTC. This encodes CASTRTLSYEQYF.

The chain employs TRBV25-1 and TRBJ2-1, with TRBD2 identical over 15 bases. The V segment lost 4 bases and the J segment 8 bases; nucleotides outside the gene matches: 3. This CDR3 is built from 15 residues. Germline lookup yields CDR1 MGHDK and CDR2 SYGVNS. The CDR3 DNA reads TGTGCCAGCAGTGGGGGACTAGCGGGAGGATATGAGCAGTTCTTC. Translated, it gives CASSGGLAGGYEQFF.

CDR3 loop: CAISGQENSPLHF. DNA of the CDR3: TGTGCCATTTCTGGACAGGAGAATTCACCCCTCCACTTT. J is TRBJ1-6 and V is TRBV10-3; 7 bases fit TRBD1. V lost 9 bases to trimming and J lost 7 bases; unmatched junction nucleotides: 6. The germline V gene has CDR1 ENHRY and CDR2 SYGVKD. This CDR3 has 13 residues.